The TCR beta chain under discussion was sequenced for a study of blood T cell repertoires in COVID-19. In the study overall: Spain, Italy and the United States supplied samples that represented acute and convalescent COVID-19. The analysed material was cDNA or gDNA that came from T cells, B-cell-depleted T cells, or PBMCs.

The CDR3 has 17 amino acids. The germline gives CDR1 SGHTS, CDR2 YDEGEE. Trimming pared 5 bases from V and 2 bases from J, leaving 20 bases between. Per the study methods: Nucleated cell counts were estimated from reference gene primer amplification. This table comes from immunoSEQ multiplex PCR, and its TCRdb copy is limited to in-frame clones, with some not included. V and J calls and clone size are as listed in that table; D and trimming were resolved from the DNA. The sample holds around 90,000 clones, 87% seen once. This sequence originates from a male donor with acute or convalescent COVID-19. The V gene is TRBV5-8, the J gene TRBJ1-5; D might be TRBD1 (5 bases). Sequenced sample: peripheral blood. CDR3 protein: CASRGGRSAFGNQPQHF. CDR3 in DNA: TGTGCCAGCAGGGGGGGACGGAGCGCCTTCGGCAATCAGCCCCAGCATTTT.